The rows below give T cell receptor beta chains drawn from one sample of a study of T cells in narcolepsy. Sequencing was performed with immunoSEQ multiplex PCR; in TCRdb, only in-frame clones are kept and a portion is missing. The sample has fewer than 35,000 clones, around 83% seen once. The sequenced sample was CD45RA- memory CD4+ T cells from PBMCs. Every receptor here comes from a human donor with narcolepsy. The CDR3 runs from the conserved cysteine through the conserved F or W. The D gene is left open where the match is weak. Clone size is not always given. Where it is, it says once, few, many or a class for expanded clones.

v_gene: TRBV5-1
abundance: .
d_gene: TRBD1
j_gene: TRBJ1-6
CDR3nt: TGCGCCAGCAGCAACCAGGGGGGATGGAATTCACCCCTCCACTTT
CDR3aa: CASSNQGGWNSPLHF

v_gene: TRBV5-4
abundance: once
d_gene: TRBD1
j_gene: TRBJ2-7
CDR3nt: TGTGCCAGCAGCCCTCGACAGGGCCCTACCTACGAGCAGTACTTC
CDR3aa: CASSPRQGPTYEQYF

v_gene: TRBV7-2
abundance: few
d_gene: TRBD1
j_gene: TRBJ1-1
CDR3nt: TGTGCCAGCAGCCCATACAGGGGCGGCTATCGGAACACTGAAGCTTTCTTT
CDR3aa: CASSPYRGGYRNTEAFF

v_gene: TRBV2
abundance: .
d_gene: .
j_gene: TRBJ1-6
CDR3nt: TGTGCCAGCGGAGCGGGGGAAGGGTTCTCCTATAATTCACCCCTCCACTTT
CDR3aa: CASGAGEGFSYNSPLHF

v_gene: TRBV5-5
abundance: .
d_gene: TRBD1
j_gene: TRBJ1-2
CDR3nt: TGTGCCAGCAGCCGGGCACAGGGGAACTATGGCTACACCTTC
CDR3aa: CASSRAQGNYGYTF

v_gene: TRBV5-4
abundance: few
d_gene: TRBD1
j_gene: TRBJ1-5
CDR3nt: TGTGCCAGCAGCCGGACAGGTAGCAATCAGCCCCAGCATTTT
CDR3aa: CASSRTGSNQPQHF

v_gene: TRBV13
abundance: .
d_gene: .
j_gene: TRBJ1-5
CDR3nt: TGTGCCAGCAGCCAGAGGGGAGGGTCACACAATCAGCCCCAGCATTTT
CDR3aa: CASSQRGGSHNQPQHF

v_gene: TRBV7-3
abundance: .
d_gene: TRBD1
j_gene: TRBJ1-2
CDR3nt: TGTGCCAGCAGCCCTGGACAGGGAGGCTACACCTTC
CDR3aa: CASSPGQGGYTF

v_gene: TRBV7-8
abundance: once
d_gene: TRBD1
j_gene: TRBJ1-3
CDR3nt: TGTGCCAGCAGCTTAAGACAGGGAAGAGGAAACACCATATATTTT
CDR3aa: CASSLRQGRGNTIYF

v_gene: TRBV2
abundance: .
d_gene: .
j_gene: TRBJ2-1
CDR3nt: TGTGCCAGCATCGCCAGCTCCTACAATGAGCAGTTCTTC
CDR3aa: CASIASSYNEQFF

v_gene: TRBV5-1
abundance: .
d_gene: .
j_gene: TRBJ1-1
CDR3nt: TGCGCCAGCAGCTTGGACAGGGTTTCATCGAACACTGAAGCTTTCTTT
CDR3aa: CASSLDRVSSNTEAFF

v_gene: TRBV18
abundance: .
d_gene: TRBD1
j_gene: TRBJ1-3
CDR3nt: TGTGCCAGCTCGTGGACAGGGCCGCCGAACACCATATATTTT
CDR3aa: CASSWTGPPNTIYF

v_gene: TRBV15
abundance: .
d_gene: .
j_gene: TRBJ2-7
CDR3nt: TGTGCCACCAGCAGAGAAAGGACGATTAGCGAGCAGTACTTC
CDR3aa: CATSRERTISEQYF

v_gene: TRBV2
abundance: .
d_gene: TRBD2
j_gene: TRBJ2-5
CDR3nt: TGTGCCAGTATGGGACTAGTGCAAGAGACCCAGTACTTC
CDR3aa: CASMGLVQETQYF

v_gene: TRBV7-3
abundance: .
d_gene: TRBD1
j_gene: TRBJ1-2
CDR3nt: TGTGCCAGCAGCTTAACCTCTGGACAGGGCCGGTATGGCTACACCTTC
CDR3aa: CASSLTSGQGRYGYTF

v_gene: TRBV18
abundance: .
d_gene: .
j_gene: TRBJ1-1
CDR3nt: TGTGCCAGCTCACCGAGCAGTCGGAACACTGAAGCTTTCTTT
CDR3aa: CASSPSSRNTEAFF